This entry lists 25 T cell receptor beta chains sequenced from one sample in a study of cytomegalovirus exposure and HLA in healthy donors. This PCR relied on a set of 60 Vbeta primers and 13 Jbeta primers. Sequencing used immunoSEQ multiplex PCR; TCRdb keeps in-frame clones, though not all of them. The sample shows under 100,000 clones, 55% to 65% of them seen only once. Input material: PBMCs. Receptor source: a middle-aged woman in good health and CMV-seropositive.

The V call is TRBV27, the J call TRBJ2-1, with TRBD2 identical over 14 bases. There are 15 residues in the CDR3. The germline gives CDR1 MNHEY, CDR2 SMNVEV (reference sequence). With 5 bases clipped from V and 6 bases from J, the junction kept 3 bases outside the gene matches. As DNA, the CDR3 is TGTGCCAGCAGTCCCGGGACTAGCGGGAGCAATGAGCAGTTCTTC. Its translation: CASSPGTSGSNEQFF.

The V gene is TRBV5-1, the J gene TRBJ1-1; 8 bases are shared with TRBD1. Unmatched junction bases numbered 2, after V lost 0 bases and J lost 1 base. The CDR3 extends over 15 amino acids. Germline-derived CDR1 and CDR2 are SGHRS and YFSETQ. CDR3 region: CASSLVQGGNTEAFF. CDR3 nucleotide sequence: TGCGCCAGCAGCTTGGTACAGGGGGGGAACACTGAAGCTTTCTTT.

V gene TRBV7-6 combines with J gene TRBJ2-6; a possible D gene is TRBD2 (5 bases). The V gene's germline CDR1 is SGHVS and CDR2 FNYEAQ. Trimming shortened V by 0 bases and J by 0 bases, and 12 bases separated the two germline ends. The CDR3 has 18 residues. Here the CDR3 DNA reads TGTGCCAGCAGCTTAGCCGGCGGGCTTCGCTCTGGGGCCAACGTCCTGACTTTC. Translated, it gives CASSLAGGLRSGANVLTF.

The chain employs TRBV4-1 and TRBJ2-5; 9 nucleotides match TRBD2. Germline CDR1 reads MGHRA; CDR2 reads YSYEKL. The CDR3 runs 15 residues. Trimming at V came to 3 bases and at J to 4 bases, leaving 6 bases not matched to a gene. CDR3: CASSHLPTSGETQYF. As DNA, the CDR3 is TGCGCCAGCAGCCACCTCCCGACTAGCGGAGAGACCCAGTACTTC.

This clone was picked up one time. This chain uses TRBV27 with TRBJ2-1, with D tentatively TRBD2 (6 bases). Germline assignment: CDR1 MNHEY and CDR2 SMNVEV (reference sequence). The V and J ends lost 3 bases and 2 bases respectively, with 8 bases between them. CDR3 length: 14 amino acids. The CDR3 DNA follows: TGTGCCAGCAGTTTGGGCGGGGCCTACAATGAGCAGTTCTTC. This sequence encodes CASSLGGAYNEQFF.

The rearrangement joins TRBV13 to TRBJ2-1; 8 nucleotides agree with TRBD1. V was clipped by 1 base and J by 4 bases; unmatched bases: 3. Germline V CDR1 and CDR2: PRHDT, FYEKMQ (reference sequence). The CDR3 has 15 residues. The CDR3 here is CASSLVRGPYNEQFF. CDR3 DNA sequence: TGTGCCAGCAGCTTAGTCAGGGGGCCGTACAATGAGCAGTTCTTC.

V and J are TRBV19 and TRBJ1-5; D might be TRBD1 (5 bases). V lost 3 bases and J 5 bases, leaving 11 bases between the germline ends. Germline V CDR1 and CDR2: LNHDA, SQIVND (reference sequence). The CDR3 runs 14 residues. CDR3 protein: CASSIQGSDQPQHF. The CDR3 DNA reads TGTGCCAGTAGTATCCAGGGTTCGGATCAGCCCCAGCATTTT.

The chain recombines TRBV10-3 with TRBJ1-1; D ambiguous. V was cut by 6 bases and J by 4 bases, with 18 bases left in between. Germline V gene sequence: CDR1 ENHRY, CDR2 SYGVKD. This CDR3 has 15 residues. CDR3 sequence (DNA): TGTGCCATCAGCCCTCTCGAGGAAGGAGCCACTGAAGCTTTCTTT. Its protein product is CAISPLEEGATEAFF.

The chain combines TRBV6-5 with TRBJ2-6; D remains unclear. The germline gives CDR1 MNHEY, CDR2 SVGAGI. The V and J ends lost 6 bases and 0 bases respectively, with 9 bases between them. CDR3 length: 15 amino acids. The CDR3 region is CASRTRVSGANVLTF. In DNA, the CDR3 is TGTGCCAGCAGGACCCGGGTCTCTGGGGCCAACGTCCTGACTTTC.

CDR3 residues: CASSQNSGNYEQYF. The DNA for the CDR3 is TGCGCCAGCAGCCAGAACAGCGGGAACTACGAGCAGTACTTC. V gene TRBV4-1 combines with J gene TRBJ2-7; 7 nucleotides agree with TRBD2. The CDR3 length is 14 residues. Germline V gene lookup returns CDR1 MGHRA and CDR2 YSYEKL. With V trimmed by 3 bases and J by 3 bases, 5 bases remained unmatched.

This clone was counted only a few times. The V call is TRBV2, the J call TRBJ2-7, with 11 bases matching TRBD2. Trimming at V came to 6 bases and at J to 4 bases, leaving 5 bases not matched to a gene. The CDR3 covers 14 residues. Germline assignment: CDR1 SNHLY and CDR2 FYNNEI. The CDR3 here is CASSLRLAGYEQYF. As DNA, the CDR3 is TGTGCCAGCAGCCTAAGACTAGCGGGGTACGAGCAGTACTTC.

This clone was picked up one time. The chain employs TRBV9 and TRBJ1-1; no clear D. In germline, CDR1 is SGDLS, CDR2 YYNGEE. The V and J ends lost 4 bases and 1 base respectively, with 8 bases between them. The CDR3 loop spans 13 amino acids. The CDR3 reads CASSRRSNTEAFF. The CDR3 coding sequence is TGTGCCAGCAGCCGCAGGTCGAACACTGAAGCTTTCTTT.

The chain links TRBV5-1 to TRBJ2-3; 8 bases are a match to TRBD2. This CDR3 has 14 residues. Germline CDR1 reads SGHRS; CDR2 reads YFSETQ. J gave up 6 bases and V 3 bases, and 6 bases lay outside the gene matches. The CDR3 DNA is TGCGCCAGCAGCTCCTTGGGGACTAGGGATACGCAGTATTTT. As protein: CASSSLGTRDTQYF. The whole variable domain, remainder taken from reference TRBV5-1 and TRBJ2-3, is KAGVTQTPRYLIKTRGQQVTLSCSPISGHRSVSWYQQTPGQGLQFLFEYFSETQRNKGNFPGRFSGRQFSNSRSEMNVSTLELGDSALYLCASSSLGTRDTQYFGPGTRLTVL.

V and J are TRBV14 and TRBJ2-1; D is uncertain. V lost 4 bases to trimming and J lost 2 bases, with 18 bases between them. Looked up from germline, CDR1 is SGHDN and CDR2 is FVKESK. The CDR3 has 17 residues. The CDR3 here is CASSLFLTPRPYNEQFF. CDR3 DNA: TGTGCCAGCAGCCTGTTCTTAACCCCTAGGCCCTACAATGAGCAGTTCTTC. Using reference TRBV14 and TRBJ2-1 for the parts outside the CDR3, the full variable domain is EAGVTQFPSHSVIEKGQTVTLRCDPISGHDNLYWYRRVMGKEIKFLLHFVKESKQDESGMPNNRFLAERTGGTYSTLKVQPAELEDSGVYFCASSLFLTPRPYNEQFFGPGTRLTVL.

The genes are TRBV6-5 and TRBJ1-3, with 7 bases lining up with TRBD1. The CDR3 has 14 residues. Germline V gene lookup returns CDR1 MNHEY and CDR2 SVGAGI. After removal of 4 bases from V and 4 bases from J, the junction contained 4 bases not matched to a gene. This CDR3 reads CASSSTRGGNTIYF. For the CDR3, the DNA is TGTGCCAGCAGTTCCACCAGGGGGGGAAACACCATATATTTT.

J is TRBJ2-1 and V is TRBV6-1; no definite D call. Trimming took off 8 bases at V and 0 bases at J, with 11 bases between the two ends. The CDR3 runs 14 residues. Per germline, CDR1 MNHNS and CDR2 SASEGT. The DNA of the CDR3 is TGTGCCAGCGCGCTACGATTCTCCTACAATGAGCAGTTCTTC. Protein sequence: CASALRFSYNEQFF.

The CDR3 reads CASSLGEETQYF. The CDR3 region has the DNA TGTGCCAGCAGCTTAGGAGAGGAGACCCAGTACTTC. The rearrangement uses TRBV7-9 and TRBJ2-5; D ambiguous. Trimming left V 1 base short and J 5 bases short, with 5 bases between. Germline-derived CDR1 and CDR2 are SEHNR and FQNEAQ (reference sequence). The CDR3 has 12 amino acids.

This chain links TRBV6-5 with TRBJ1-5, with a possible D match to TRBD1 (6 bases). Germline V CDR1 and CDR2: MNHEY, SVGAGI. The CDR3 has 15 amino acids. Deletions cut 5 bases from V and 3 bases from J, with 14 bases between. The CDR3 sequence is CASSPFGQLNQPQHF. The CDR3 region has the DNA TGTGCCAGCAGTCCCTTTGGACAGCTCAATCAGCCCCAGCATTTT.

The V and J genes are TRBV29-1 and TRBJ2-7; D perhaps matches TRBD2 (5 bases). Per the germline V gene, CDR1 is SQVTM and CDR2 is ANQGSEA. The CDR3 has 13 amino acids. Trimming pared 2 bases from V and 2 bases from J, leaving 10 bases between. CDR3 DNA: TGCAGCGTTGAATCGGGAACAGCCTACGAGCAGTACTTC. This codes for CSVESGTAYEQYF.

The rearrangement links TRBV29-1 to TRBJ1-2; D is unclear. The CDR3 is 12 amino acids. Trimming removed 5 bases at V and 2 bases at J, with 9 bases between. Germline lookup yields CDR1 SQVTM and CDR2 ANQGSEA. Here the CDR3 DNA reads TGCAGCGTTCGTACAGACAACTATGGCTACACCTTC. It codes for CSVRTDNYGYTF.

This chain joins TRBV10-1 and TRBJ1-4; D is uncertain. Per the germline V gene, CDR1 is WNHNN and CDR2 is SYGVQD (reference sequence). This CDR3 has 13 amino acids. Trimming removed 4 bases at V and 5 bases at J, with 8 bases between. The CDR3 DNA reads TGCGCCAGCAGTGCCCAGTTGAATGAAAAACTGTTTTTT. Encoded protein: CASSAQLNEKLFF.

CDR3 sequence (DNA): TGTGCCAGCAGACTAGGAGGCTACAGGGGACCCCTGAATGATACGCAGTATTTT. The encoded protein is CASRLGGYRGPLNDTQYF. The chain is built from TRBV28 and TRBJ2-3; 7 nucleotides align to TRBD1. The V and J ends lost 6 bases and 6 bases, in that order; junction bases with no gene match: 21. CDR3 length: 18 residues. Germline V CDR1 and CDR2: MDHEN, SYDVKM. The whole variable domain, remainder taken from reference TRBV28 and TRBJ2-3, is DVKVTQSSRYLVKRTGEKVFLECVQDMDHENMFWYRQDPGLGLRLIYFSYDVKMKEKGDIPEGYSVSREKKERFSLILESASTNQTSMYLCASRLGGYRGPLNDTQYFGPGTRLTVL.

This clone was recorded only once. This same CDR3 is encoded by further DNA sequences in the sample. The chain has TRBV5-1 and TRBJ2-5, with D possibly being TRBD2 (5 bases). V lost 0 bases and J lost 3, with 9 bases in between. CDR1 SGHRS and CDR2 YFSETQ come from the germline V gene. The CDR3 consists of 14 residues. This CDR3 reads CASSLEWGEETQYF. The DNA of the CDR3 is TGCGCCAGCAGCTTGGAATGGGGAGAAGAGACCCAGTACTTC. The full variable domain, its missing parts supplied by reference TRBV5-1 and TRBJ2-5, is KAGVTQTPRYLIKTRGQQVTLSCSPISGHRSVSWYQQTPGQGLQFLFEYFSETQRNKGNFPGRFSGRQFSNSRSEMNVSTLELGDSALYLCASSLEWGEETQYFGPGTRLLVL.

This sequence joins TRBV7-2 and TRBJ2-3; 12 nucleotides line up with TRBD2. Germline-derived CDR1 and CDR2 are SGHTA and FQGNSA. The CDR3 contains 16 residues. J lost 4 bases, V lost 3 bases, and 5 bases had no gene match. Here the CDR3 DNA reads TGTGCCAGCAGCTTTGGTCTAGCGGGAGGGGCAGATACGCAGTATTTT. Protein: CASSFGLAGGADTQYF.

The table lists this clone with a few counts. The CDR3 spells CASRGTGEGPAVFF. CDR3 coding DNA: TGTGCCAGCAGGGGGACAGGAGAAGGGCCAGCGGTGTTCTTC. The J gene is TRBJ2-1, the V gene TRBV27; TRBD1 agrees at 8 bases. With 6 bases clipped from V and 15 bases from J, the junction kept 16 bases outside the gene matches. The CDR3 length is 14 residues. Per germline, CDR1 MNHEY and CDR2 SMNVEV (reference sequence).